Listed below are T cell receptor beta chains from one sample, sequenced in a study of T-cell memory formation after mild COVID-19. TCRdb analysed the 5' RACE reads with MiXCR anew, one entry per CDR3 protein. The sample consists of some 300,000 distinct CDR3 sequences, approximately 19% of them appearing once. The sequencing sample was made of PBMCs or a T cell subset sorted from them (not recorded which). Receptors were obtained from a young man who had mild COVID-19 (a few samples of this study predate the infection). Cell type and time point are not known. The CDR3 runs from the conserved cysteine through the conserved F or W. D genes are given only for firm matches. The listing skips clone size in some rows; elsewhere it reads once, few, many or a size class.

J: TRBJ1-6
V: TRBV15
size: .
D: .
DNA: TGTGCCACCAGCAGAGAGGGGTCGCCAGGGTTATCACCCCTCCACTTT
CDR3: CATSREGSPGLSPLHF

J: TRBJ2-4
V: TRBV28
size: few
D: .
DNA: TGTGCCAGCAGAACAGGGTTGAACATTCAGTACTTC
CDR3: CASRTGLNIQYF

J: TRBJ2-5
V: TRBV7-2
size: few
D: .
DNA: TGTGCCAGCAGCTTAGGGGGATGGGACCAAGAGACCCAGTACTTC
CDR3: CASSLGGWDQETQYF

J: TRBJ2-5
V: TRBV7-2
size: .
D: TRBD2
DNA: TGTGCCAGCAGCTACGACGGGGGGGGCCGCCCCCAGTACTTC
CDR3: CASSYDGGGRPQYF

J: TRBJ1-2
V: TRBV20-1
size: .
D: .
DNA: TGCAGTGCTAGCAAACGACAGGAATTCTATGGCTACACCTTC
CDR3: CSASKRQEFYGYTF

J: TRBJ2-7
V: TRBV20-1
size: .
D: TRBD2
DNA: TGCAGTGCTAGTTCTAGCGGGATGAACTCCTACGAGCAGTACTTC
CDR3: CSASSSGMNSYEQYF

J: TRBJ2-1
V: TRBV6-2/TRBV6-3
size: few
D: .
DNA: TGTGCCAGCAGGCAGGGTGGCGGTGAGCAGTTCTTC
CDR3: CASRQGGGEQFF

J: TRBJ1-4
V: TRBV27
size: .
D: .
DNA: TGTGCCAGCAGTTTAGGCCCCGGAGGGGAAAAACTGTTTTTT
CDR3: CASSLGPGGEKLFF

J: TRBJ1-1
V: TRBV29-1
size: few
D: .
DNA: TGCAGCGCCGAGGGGACACCTAACACTGAAGCTTTCTTT
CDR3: CSAEGTPNTEAFF

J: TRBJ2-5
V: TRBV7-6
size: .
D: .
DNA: TGTGCCAGCAGCTTGCCGGGCCAGGGGACCCAGTACTTC
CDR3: CASSLPGQGTQYF

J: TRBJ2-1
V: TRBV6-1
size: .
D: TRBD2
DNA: TGTGCCAGCAGTGACCCAGGTGCGGGGGGGCAAGATGAGCAGTTCTTC
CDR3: CASSDPGAGGQDEQFF

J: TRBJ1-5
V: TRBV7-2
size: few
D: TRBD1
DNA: TGTGCCAGCAGCCCTAGACAGGGATATAGCAATCAGCCCCAGCATTTT
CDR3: CASSPRQGYSNQPQHF

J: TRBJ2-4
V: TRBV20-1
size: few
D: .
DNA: TGCAGTGAAAGGGACGATTTAGCCAAAAACATTCAGTACTTC
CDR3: CSERDDLAKNIQYF

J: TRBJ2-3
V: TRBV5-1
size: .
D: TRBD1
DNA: TGCGCCAGCAGCCCTCAGGGGGCCTCTGGGGATACGCAGTATTTT
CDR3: CASSPQGASGDTQYF

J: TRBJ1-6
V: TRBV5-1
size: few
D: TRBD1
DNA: TGCGCCAGCAGCGGGCCGGGACAGGGGACTTCACCCCTCCACTTT
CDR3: CASSGPGQGTSPLHF

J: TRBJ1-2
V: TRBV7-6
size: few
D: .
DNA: TGTGCCAGCAGCTCAACCGTGACAGCGAATGGCTACACCTTC
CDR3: CASSSTVTANGYTF

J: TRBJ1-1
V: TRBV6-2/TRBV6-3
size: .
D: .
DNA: TGTGCCAGCAGTTACTCTTGGGGGAACACTGAAGCTTTCTTT
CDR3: CASSYSWGNTEAFF

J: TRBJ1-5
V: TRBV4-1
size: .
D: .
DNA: TGCGCCAGCAGCCTCGCTTGGATTGTGAGCAATCAGCCCCAGCATTTT
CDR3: CASSLAWIVSNQPQHF

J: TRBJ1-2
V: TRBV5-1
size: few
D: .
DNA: TGCGCCAGCAGCTTGTTCGATGGGGGCTCGCTAGCCGGCTACACCTTC
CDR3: CASSLFDGGSLAGYTF

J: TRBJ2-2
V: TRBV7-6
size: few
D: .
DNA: TGTGCCAGCAGCGAGCGGGGGGAGCTGTTTTTT
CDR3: CASSERGELFF

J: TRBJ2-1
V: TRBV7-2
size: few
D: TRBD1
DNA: TGTGCCAGCAGCTTAGTAGGGACAGGGTTTGCGAATGAGCAGTTCTTC
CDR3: CASSLVGTGFANEQFF

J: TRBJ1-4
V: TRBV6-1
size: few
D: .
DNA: TGTGCCAGCAGTGAAGGGCTGCCAACTAATGAAAAACTGTTTTTT
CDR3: CASSEGLPTNEKLFF

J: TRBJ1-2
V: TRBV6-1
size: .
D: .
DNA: TGTGCCAGCAGTGAATCTAGCGCATGGTCGGCTGGCGACTTC
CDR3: CASSESSAWSAGDF

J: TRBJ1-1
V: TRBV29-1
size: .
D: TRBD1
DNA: TGCAGCGTTGAAGCCGGACAGGGAAACACTGAAGCTTTCTTT
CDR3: CSVEAGQGNTEAFF

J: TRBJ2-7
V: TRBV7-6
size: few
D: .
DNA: TGTGCCAGCAGCCTCACCTCTGCGCAGGTCTACGAGCAGTACTTC
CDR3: CASSLTSAQVYEQYF

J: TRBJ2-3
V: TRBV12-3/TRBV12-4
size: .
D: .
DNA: TGTGCCAGCAGTTTAGGGCAATCTGGCCGCGGTACGCAGTATTTT
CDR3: CASSLGQSGRGTQYF

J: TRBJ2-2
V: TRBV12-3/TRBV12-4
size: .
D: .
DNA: TGTGCCAGCCGAAAGCCCGGACTCGGGGAGCTGTTTTTT
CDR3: CASRKPGLGELFF

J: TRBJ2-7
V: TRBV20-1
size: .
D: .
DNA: TGCAGTGCTAGGGCAGGGGACGAGCAGTACTTC
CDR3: CSARAGDEQYF

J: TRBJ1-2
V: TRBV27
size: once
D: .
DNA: TGTGCCAGCGGACGTTTCCCCATCTATGGCTACACCTTC
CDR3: CASGRFPIYGYTF

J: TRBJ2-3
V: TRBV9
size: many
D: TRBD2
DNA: TGTGCCAGCACCCCGGGGGGGGCAATCACAGATACGCAGTATTTT
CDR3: CASTPGGAITDTQYF

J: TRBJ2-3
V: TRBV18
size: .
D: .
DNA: TGTGCCAGCTCACGAACGGACAGCAATACGCAGTATTTT
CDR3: CASSRTDSNTQYF

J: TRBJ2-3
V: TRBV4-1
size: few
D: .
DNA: TGCGCCAGCAGCCAAGCTCCTAGCCGATACACAGATACGCAGTATTTT
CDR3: CASSQAPSRYTDTQYF

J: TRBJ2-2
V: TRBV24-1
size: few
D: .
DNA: TGTGCCACCAGTGATGCCTCAAGGGACACCGGGGAGCTGTTTTTT
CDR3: CATSDASRDTGELFF

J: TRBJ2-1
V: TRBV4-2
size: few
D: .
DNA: TGTGCCAGCAGCCCCCGACTGCACAATGAGCAGTTCTTC
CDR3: CASSPRLHNEQFF

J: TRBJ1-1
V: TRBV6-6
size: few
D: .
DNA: TGTGCCAGCAGGGACGGCAGGATGAACACTGAAGCTTTCTTT
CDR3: CASRDGRMNTEAFF

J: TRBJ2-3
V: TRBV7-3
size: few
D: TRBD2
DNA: TGTGCCAGCAGCCTGACTAGCGGGGGGCCGCCAGATACGCAGTATTTT
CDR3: CASSLTSGGPPDTQYF

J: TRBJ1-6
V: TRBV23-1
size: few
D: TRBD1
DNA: TGCGCCAGCAGACCCTCATCCCGCCACAGGGGGAGGAATTCACCCCTCCACTTT
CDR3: CASRPSSRHRGRNSPLHF

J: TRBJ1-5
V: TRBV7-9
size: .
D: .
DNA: TGTGCCAGCAACTCCGACAGCAATCAGCCCCAGCATTTT
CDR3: CASNSDSNQPQHF

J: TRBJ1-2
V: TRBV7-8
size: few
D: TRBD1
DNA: TGTGCCAGCAGCCCCGGGACAGGGGGCTCTAACTATGGCTACACCTTC
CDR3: CASSPGTGGSNYGYTF

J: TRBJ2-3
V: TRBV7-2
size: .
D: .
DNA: TGTGCCAGCAGCTTAGTAACGGTGGGGGGTACCACGCAGTATTTT
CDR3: CASSLVTVGGTTQYF

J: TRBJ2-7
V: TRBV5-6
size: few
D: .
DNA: TGTGCCAGCAGCAGGACCCCCACCTACGAGCAGTACTTC
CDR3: CASSRTPTYEQYF

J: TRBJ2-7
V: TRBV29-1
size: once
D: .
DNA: TGCAGCGTTGAATTACGGGATAACGAGCAGTACTTC
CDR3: CSVELRDNEQYF

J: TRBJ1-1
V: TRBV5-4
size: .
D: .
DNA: TGTGCCAGCAGCTTTGGGGGCAGTGACACTGAAGCTTTCTTT
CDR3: CASSFGGSDTEAFF

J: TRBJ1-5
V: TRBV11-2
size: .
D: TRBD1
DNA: TGTGCCAGCAGCTTAGGGACAGGGCCTCAGCCCCAGCATTTT
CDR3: CASSLGTGPQPQHF

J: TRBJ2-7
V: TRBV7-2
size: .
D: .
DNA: TGTGCCAGCAGCCCGCGGGGACGAGCGGCCTACGAGCAGTACTTC
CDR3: CASSPRGRAAYEQYF

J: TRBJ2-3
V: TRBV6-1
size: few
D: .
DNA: TGTGCCAGCAGTGAGGGGGTATACAGCACAGATACGCAGTATTTT
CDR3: CASSEGVYSTDTQYF

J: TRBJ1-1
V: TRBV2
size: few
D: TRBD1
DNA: TGTGCCAGGTGGGACAGGTCCATGAACACTGAAGCTTTCTTT
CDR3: CARWDRSMNTEAFF

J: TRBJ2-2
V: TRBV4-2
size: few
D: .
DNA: TGTGCCAGCAGCCAAGAAGGGGGGACAGTGAACACCGGGGAGCTGTTTTTT
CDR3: CASSQEGGTVNTGELFF

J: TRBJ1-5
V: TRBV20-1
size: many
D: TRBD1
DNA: TGCAGTGCTGCCACAGGGGGCTCAAGTCAGCCCCAGCATTTT
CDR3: CSAATGGSSQPQHF

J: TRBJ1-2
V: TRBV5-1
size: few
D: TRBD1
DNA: TGCGCCAGCAGCCCCGACAGGGACGGGGGCTACACCTTC
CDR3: CASSPDRDGGYTF

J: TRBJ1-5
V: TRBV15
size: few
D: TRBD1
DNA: TGTGCCACCAGCTTAGACAGGGTAGAGCATCAGCCCCAGCATTTT
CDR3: CATSLDRVEHQPQHF

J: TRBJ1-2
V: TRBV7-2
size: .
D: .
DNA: TGTGCCAGCAGCTTCACAGGGTCGGGTGGCTACACCTTC
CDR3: CASSFTGSGGYTF

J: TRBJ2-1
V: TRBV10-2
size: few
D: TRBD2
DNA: TGCGCCAGCCGCGAAGCGGGGGGTTACAATGAGCAGTTCTTC
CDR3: CASREAGGYNEQFF

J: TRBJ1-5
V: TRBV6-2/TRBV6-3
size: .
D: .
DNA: TGTGCCAGCACCAACGGGGCAGCTTTCAATCAGCCCCAGCATTTT
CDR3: CASTNGAAFNQPQHF

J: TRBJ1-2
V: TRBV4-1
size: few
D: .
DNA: TGCGCCAGCAGCCAAGATGGACTCCCCCGCGGTGGCTACACCTTC
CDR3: CASSQDGLPRGGYTF

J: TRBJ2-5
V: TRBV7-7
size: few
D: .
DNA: TGTGCTAGCAGCTTAGGGGGGGGCCGCCAAGAGACCCAGTACTTC
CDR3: CASSLGGGRQETQYF

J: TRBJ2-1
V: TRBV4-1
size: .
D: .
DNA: TGCGCCAGCAGCCAAGGTGCCGGTGGCCCGTTCTTC
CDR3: CASSQGAGGPFF

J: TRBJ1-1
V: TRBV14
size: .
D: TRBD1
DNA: TGTGCCAGCAGCCAAGGAGGGGGCTGGACTGAAGCTTTCTTT
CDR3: CASSQGGGWTEAFF